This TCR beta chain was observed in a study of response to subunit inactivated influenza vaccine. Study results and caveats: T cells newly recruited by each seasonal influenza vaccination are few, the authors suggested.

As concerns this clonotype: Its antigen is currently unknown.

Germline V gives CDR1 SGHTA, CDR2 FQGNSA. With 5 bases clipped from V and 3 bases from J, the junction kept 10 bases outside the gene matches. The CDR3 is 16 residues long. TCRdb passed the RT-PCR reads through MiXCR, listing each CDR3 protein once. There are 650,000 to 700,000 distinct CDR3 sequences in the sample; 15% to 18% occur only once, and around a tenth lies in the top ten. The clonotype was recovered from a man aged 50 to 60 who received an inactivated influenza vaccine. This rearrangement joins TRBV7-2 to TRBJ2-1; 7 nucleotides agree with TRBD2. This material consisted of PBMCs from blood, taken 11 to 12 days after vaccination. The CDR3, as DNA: TGTGCCAGCAGCCCCTTCGCGGGGGACTTCTACAATGAGCAGTTCTTC. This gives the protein CASSPFAGDFYNEQFF.